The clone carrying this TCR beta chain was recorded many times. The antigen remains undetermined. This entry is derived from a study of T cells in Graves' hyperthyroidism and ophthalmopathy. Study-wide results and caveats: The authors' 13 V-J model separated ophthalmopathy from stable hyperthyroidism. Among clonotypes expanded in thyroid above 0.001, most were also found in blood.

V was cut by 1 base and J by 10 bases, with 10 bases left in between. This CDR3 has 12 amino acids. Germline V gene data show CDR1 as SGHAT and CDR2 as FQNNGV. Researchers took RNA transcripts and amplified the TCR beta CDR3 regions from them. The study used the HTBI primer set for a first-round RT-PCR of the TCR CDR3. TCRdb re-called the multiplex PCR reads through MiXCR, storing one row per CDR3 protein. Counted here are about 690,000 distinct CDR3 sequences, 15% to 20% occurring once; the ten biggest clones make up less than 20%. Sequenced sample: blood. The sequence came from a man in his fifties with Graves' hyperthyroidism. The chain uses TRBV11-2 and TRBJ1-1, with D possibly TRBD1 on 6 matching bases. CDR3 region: CASSLVLGGAFF. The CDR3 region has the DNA TGTGCCAGCAGCTTAGTTTTAGGGGGAGCTTTCTTT.